The clone carrying this T cell receptor (beta chain) was picked up a small number of times. The target antigen is unknown. The record originates from a study of CD8 T cells in ankylosing spondylitis. Study outcomes and limitations: Roughly 8 highly homologous variants made up a TCR beta motif, and this motif appeared characteristic of ankylosing spondylitis blood. Disease-associated clones were CD8+ and fairly uncommon in peripheral blood.

TCRdb re-derived calls from the 5' RACE reads in MiXCR, one entry per CDR3 protein. The table shows under 950,000 distinct CDR3 sequences, with under 20% occurring only once. Sequencing input: blood, either unsorted or a sorted T cell fraction (not recorded which). This receptor was identified in a male donor with ankylosing spondylitis.

CDR3 nucleotide sequence: TGTGCCACCAGTGATACCTTAGCGGATTCTAGCACAGATACGCAGTATTTT. It codes for CATSDTLADSSTDTQYF. The J gene is TRBJ2-3, the V gene TRBV24-1; a weak D match, TRBD2 (6 bases). Germline values: CDR1 KGHDR, CDR2 SFDVKD. Trimming shortened V by 3 bases and J by 0 bases, and 15 bases separated the two germline ends. This CDR3 is built from 17 residues.